This T cell receptor beta chain appears in the sequencing data of a study of CD8+CD57+ T cells in acquired aplastic anemia. Study overall: Sorted CD4+ and CD8+ cells gave an average of approximately 3.1 ug of DNA.

TCR beta VDJ and CDR3 were profiled, and genomic DNA was the template. TCRdb re-derived calls from the reads in MiXCR, one entry per CDR3 protein. The sample lists approximately 45,000 distinct CDR3 sequences; around two thirds were seen once. To note about this clonotype: One end of the junction does not line up with germline, which may come from a read error.

The germline gives CDR1 SGHTA, CDR2 FQGTGA. The CDR3 has 15 residues. The chain joins TRBV7-3 to TRBJ2-3; 10 bases agree with TRBD2. Sample: sorted CD4+, CD8+, or CD8+CD57+ T cells (not recorded which) from PBMCs. The clonotype originates from a human donor in good health, serving as a control. The CDR3 reads CASSLGLAVQDMQYF. The CDR3 DNA reads as TGTGCCAGCAGCTTAGGACTAGCGGTACAGGATATGCAGTATTTT.